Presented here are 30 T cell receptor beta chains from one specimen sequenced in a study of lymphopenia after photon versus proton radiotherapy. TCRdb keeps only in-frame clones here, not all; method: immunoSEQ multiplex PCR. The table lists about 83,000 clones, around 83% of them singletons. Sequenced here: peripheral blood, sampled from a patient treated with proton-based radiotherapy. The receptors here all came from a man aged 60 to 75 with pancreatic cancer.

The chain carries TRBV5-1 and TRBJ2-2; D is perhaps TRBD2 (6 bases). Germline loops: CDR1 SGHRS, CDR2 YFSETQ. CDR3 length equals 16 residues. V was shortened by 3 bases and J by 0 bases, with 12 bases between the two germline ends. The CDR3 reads CASSSHGGPNTGELFF. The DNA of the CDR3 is TGCGCCAGCAGCTCCCACGGGGGACCGAACACCGGGGAGCTGTTTTTT.

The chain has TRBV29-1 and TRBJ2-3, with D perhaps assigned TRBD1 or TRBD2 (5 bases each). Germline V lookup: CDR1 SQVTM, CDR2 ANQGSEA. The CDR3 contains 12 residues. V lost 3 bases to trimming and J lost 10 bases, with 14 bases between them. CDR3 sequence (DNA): TGCAGCGTTGAGGGGAGACTGGGGGCGCAGTATTTT. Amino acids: CSVEGRLGAQYF.

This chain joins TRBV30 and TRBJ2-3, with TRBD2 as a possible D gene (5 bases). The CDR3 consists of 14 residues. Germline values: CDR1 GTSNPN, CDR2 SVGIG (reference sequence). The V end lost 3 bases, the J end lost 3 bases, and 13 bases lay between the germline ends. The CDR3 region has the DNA TGTGCCTGGAGGCCTCGTGGAGGAACAGATACGCAGTATTTT. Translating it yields CAWRPRGGTDTQYF.

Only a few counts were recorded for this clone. DNA of the CDR3: TGTGCCAGCAGCCCCCTAAGAGGCTACACCTTC. This translates into CASSPLRGYTF. V gene TRBV5-5 combines with J gene TRBJ1-2; no firm D call. This CDR3 is built from 11 residues. Deletions cut 4 bases from V and 8 bases from J, with 9 bases between. CDR1 SGHKS and CDR2 YYEKEE come from the germline V gene (reference sequence).

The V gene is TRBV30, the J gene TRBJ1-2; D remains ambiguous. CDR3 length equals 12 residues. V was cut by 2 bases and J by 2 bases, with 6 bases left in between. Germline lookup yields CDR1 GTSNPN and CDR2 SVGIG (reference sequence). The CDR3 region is CAWSRGNYGYTF. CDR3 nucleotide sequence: TGTGCCTGGAGTCGAGGGAACTATGGCTACACCTTC.

The CDR3 DNA reads as TGTGCCAGCAGCCAAACTAGCGGTCATGCCGGAGGGAATGAGCAGTTCTTC. The encoded protein is CASSQTSGHAGGNEQFF. J is TRBJ2-1 and V is TRBV11-2, with 8 nucleotides matching TRBD2. The CDR3 totals 17 residues. CDR1 is SGHAT, CDR2 FQNNGV, per germline. J lost 7 bases, V lost 5 bases, and 16 bases had no gene match.

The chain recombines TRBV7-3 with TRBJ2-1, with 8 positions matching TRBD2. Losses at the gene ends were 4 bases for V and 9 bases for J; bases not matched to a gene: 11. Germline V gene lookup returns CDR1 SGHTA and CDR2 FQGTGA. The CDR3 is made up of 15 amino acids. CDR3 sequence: CASSSLGLARGEQFF. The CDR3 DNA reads TGTGCCAGCAGCTCGCTAGGACTAGCCCGCGGTGAGCAGTTCTTC.

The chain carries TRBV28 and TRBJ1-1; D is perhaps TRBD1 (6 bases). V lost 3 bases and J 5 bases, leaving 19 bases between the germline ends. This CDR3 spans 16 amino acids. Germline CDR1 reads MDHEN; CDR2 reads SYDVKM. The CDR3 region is CASSFDAGVSGTEAFF. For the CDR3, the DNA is TGTGCCAGCAGTTTTGATGCAGGGGTAAGTGGAACTGAAGCTTTCTTT.

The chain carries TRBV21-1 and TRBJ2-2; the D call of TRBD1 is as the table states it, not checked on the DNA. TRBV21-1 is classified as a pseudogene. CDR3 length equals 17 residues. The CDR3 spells CARSLKGDRRDTGELFF. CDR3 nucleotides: TGTGCCAGAAGCCTAAAGGGGGACAGGAGAGACACCGGGGAGCTGTTTTTT.

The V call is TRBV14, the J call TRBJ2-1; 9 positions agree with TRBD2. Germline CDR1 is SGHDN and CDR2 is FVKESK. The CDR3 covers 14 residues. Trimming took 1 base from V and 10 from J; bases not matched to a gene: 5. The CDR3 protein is CASSQVAGVGEQFF. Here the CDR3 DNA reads TGTGCCAGCAGCCAAGTAGCGGGAGTAGGAGAGCAGTTCTTC.

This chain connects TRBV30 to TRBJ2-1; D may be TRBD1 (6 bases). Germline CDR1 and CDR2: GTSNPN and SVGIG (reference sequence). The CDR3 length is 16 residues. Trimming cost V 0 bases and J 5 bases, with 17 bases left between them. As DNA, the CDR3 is TGTGCCTGGAGTGTAGACGACAGGCTTGGGGACAATGAGCAGTTCTTC. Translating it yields CAWSVDDRLGDNEQFF. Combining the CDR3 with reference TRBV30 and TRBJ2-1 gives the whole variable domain SQTIHQWPATLVQPVGSPLSLECTVEGTSNPNLYWYRQAAGRGLQLLFYSVGIGQISSEVPQNLSASRPQDRQFILSSKKLLLSDSGFYLCAWSVDDRLGDNEQFFGPGTRLTVL.

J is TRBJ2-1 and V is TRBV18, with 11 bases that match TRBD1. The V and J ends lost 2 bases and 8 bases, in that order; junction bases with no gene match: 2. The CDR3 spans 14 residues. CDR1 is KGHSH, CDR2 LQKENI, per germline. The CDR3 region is CASSPGTGGHEQFF. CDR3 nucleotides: TGTGCCAGCTCACCAGGGACAGGGGGTCATGAGCAGTTCTTC.

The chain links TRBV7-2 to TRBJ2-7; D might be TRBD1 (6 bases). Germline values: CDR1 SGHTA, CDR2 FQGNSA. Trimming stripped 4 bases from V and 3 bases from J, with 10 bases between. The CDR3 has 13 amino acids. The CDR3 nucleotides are TGTGCCAGCAGCTCAACAGGGATCTACGAGCAGTACTTC. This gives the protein CASSSTGIYEQYF.

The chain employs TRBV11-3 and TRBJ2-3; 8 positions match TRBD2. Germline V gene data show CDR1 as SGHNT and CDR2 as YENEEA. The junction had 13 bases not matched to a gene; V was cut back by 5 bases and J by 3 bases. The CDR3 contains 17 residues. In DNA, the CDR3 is TGTGCCAGCAGCCCTACTAGACGACTAGCGAGTACAGATACGCAGTATTTT. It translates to CASSPTRRLASTDTQYF.

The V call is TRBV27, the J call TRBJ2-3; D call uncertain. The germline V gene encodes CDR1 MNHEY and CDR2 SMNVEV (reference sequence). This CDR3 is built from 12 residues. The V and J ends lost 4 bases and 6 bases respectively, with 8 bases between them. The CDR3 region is CASSSEMDTQYF. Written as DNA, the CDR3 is TGTGCCAGCAGTTCCGAGATGGATACGCAGTATTTT.

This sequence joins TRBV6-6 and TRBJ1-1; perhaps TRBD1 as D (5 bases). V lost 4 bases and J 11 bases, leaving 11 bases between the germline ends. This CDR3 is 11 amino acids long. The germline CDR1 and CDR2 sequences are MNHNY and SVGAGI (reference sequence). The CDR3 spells CASSSQGSAFF. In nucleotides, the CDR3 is TGTGCCAGCAGTTCGCAGGGTTCGGCTTTCTTT.

The CDR3: CASRVEDSSYEQFF. The CDR3 region has the DNA TGCGCCAGCAGGGTAGAGGACAGCTCCTATGAGCAGTTCTTC. The chain carries TRBV5-1 and TRBJ2-1; perhaps TRBD1 as D (6 bases). Trimming removed 5 bases from V and 8 bases from J, with 17 bases in between. The CDR3 spans 14 residues. CDR1 and CDR2 from the germline V gene are SGHRS and YFSETQ.

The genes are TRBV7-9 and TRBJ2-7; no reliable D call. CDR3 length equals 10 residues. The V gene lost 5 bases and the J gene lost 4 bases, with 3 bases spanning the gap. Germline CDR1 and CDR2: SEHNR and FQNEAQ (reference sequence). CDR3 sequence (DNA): TGTGCCAGCAGCCCGTACGAGCAGTACTTC. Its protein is CASSPYEQYF.

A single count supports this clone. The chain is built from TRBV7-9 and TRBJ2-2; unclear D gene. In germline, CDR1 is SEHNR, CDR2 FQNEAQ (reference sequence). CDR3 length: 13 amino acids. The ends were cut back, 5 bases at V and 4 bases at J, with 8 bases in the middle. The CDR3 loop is CASSQTFTGELFF. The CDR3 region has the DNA TGTGCCAGCAGCCAGACTTTCACCGGGGAGCTGTTTTTT.

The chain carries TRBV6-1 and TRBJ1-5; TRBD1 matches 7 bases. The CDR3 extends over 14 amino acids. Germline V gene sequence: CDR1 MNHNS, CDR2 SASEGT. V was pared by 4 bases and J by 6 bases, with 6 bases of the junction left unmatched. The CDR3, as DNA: TGTGCCAGCAGTGTGACAGGGCAGGCTCAGCCCCAGCATTTT. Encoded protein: CASSVTGQAQPQHF.

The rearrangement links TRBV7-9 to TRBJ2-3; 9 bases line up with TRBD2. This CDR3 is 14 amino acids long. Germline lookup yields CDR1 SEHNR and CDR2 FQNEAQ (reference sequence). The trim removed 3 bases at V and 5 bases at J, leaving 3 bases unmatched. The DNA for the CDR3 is TGTGCCAGCAGCTTGGGACTAGCCGTAGATACGCAGTATTTT. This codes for CASSLGLAVDTQYF.

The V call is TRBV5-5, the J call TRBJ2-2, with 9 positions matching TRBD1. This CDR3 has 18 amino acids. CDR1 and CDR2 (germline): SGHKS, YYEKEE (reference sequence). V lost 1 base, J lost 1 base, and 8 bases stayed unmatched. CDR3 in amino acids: CASSLNYRDRVNTGELFF. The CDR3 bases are TGTGCCAGCAGCTTGAACTACCGGGACAGGGTGAACACCGGGGAGCTGTTTTTT.

The chain's CDR3 is CASSYSDLSSYNEQFF. The CDR3 bases are TGTGCCAGCAGTTACTCGGACTTAAGCTCCTACAATGAGCAGTTCTTC. The chain employs TRBV7-9 and TRBJ2-1; possible D gene TRBD2, 5 bases. V was pared by 6 bases and J by 0 bases, with 15 bases between. This CDR3 contains 16 residues. The germline V gene has CDR1 SEHNR and CDR2 FQNEAQ (reference sequence).

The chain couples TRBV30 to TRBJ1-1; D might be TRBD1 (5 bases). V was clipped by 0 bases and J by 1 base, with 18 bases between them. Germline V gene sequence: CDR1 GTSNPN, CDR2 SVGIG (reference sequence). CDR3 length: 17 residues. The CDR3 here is CAWSVRTVRGGNTEAFF. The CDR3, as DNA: TGTGCCTGGAGTGTACGGACCGTAAGGGGAGGGAACACTGAAGCTTTCTTT.

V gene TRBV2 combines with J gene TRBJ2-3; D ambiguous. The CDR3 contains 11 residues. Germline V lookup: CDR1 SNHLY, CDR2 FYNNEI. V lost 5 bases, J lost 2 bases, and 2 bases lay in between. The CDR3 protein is CASSPTDTQYF. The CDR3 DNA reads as TGTGCCAGCAGTCCCACAGATACGCAGTATTTT.

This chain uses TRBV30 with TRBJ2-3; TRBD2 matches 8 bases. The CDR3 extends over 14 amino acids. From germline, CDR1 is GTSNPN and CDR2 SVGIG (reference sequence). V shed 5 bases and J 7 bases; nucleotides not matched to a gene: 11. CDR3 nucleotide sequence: TGTGCCTGGGGGAGGAGTAGCGGGACTAATACGCAGTATTTT. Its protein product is CAWGRSSGTNTQYF. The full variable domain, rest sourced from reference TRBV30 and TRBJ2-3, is SQTIHQWPATLVQPVGSPLSLECTVEGTSNPNLYWYRQAAGRGLQLLFYSVGIGQISSEVPQNLSASRPQDRQFILSSKKLLLSDSGFYLCAWGRSSGTNTQYFGPGTRLTVL.

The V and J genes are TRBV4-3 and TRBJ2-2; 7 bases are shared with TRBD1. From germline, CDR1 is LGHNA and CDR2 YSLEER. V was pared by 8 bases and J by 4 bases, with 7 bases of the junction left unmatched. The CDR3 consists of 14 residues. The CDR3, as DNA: TGCGCCAGCCGGGGACAGCCCTCCACCGGGGAGCTGTTTTTT. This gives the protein CASRGQPSTGELFF.

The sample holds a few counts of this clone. CDR3 in DNA: TGTGCCATCAAACTAGCGTCCGCCGATACGCAGTATTTT. Translating gives CAIKLASADTQYF. V usage is TRBV10-3 and J usage is TRBJ2-3, with TRBD2 matching over 7 bases. CDR3 length: 13 residues. V was clipped by 7 bases and J by 6 bases; unmatched bases: 7. Germline values: CDR1 ENHRY, CDR2 SYGVKD.

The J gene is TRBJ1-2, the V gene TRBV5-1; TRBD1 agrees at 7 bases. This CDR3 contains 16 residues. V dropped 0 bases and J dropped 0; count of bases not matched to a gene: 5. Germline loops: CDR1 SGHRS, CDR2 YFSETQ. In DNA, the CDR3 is TGCGCCAGCAGCTTGGCGGGGACAGCTGCTAACTATGGCTACACCTTC. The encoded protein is CASSLAGTAANYGYTF.

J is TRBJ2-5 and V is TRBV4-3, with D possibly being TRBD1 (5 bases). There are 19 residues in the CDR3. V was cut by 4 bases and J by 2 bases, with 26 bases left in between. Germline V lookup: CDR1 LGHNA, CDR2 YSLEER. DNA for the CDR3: TGCGCCAGCAGCCTCCCCCCGTTTGGGGCCGGTGGTGTGCAAGAGACCCAGTACTTC. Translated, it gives CASSLPPFGAGGVQETQYF.